These 2 T cell receptor beta chains were all obtained from the same sample, sequenced in a study of OX40 agonist ivuxolimab in advanced cancers. Profiling relied on immunoSEQ multiplex PCR, and the TCRdb table lists in-frame clones only, not all of them. The data show roughly 75,000 clones, approximately 82% seen once. The source material was CD4+ or CD8+ T cells sorted from blood, sampled in a trial of the OX40 agonist ivuxolimab. These TCRs come from an adult with an advanced solid tumor such as melanoma, head and neck, liver or kidney cancer.

The chain links TRBV11-2 to TRBJ1-2, with TRBD1 matching 7 bases. Germline loops: CDR1 SGHAT, CDR2 FQNNGV. This CDR3 has 11 residues. V shed 5 bases and J 8 bases; nucleotides not matched to a gene: 2. This chain's CDR3 is CASSPGGGYTF. CDR3 sequence (DNA): TGTGCCAGCAGCCCAGGGGGGGGCTACACCTTC.

The chain's CDR3 is CASSLRTSGISYEQYF. DNA of the CDR3: TGTGCCAGCAGCTTAAGGACTAGCGGGATCTCCTACGAGCAGTACTTC. V is TRBV11-2 and J is TRBJ2-7, with TRBD2 identical over 12 bases. With 2 bases clipped from V and 0 bases from J, the junction kept 2 bases outside the gene matches. Germline CDR1 and CDR2: SGHAT and FQNNGV. The CDR3 is 16 residues long.